This T cell receptor beta chain was captured in a study of vaccination and CD4 T cells after COVID-19. Scientists ran DNA taken from cultured CD4+ T cells through the Oncomine TCR Beta short-read assay for sequencing. TCRdb redid the calling of the PCR reads with MiXCR, one entry per CDR3 protein. This table has about 9,000 distinct CDR3 sequences, around three fifths appearing once. CDR1 is MDHEN and CDR2 is SYDVKM in the germline V gene. The CDR3 runs to 15 residues. With 3 bases removed from V and 3 bases from J, the gap between germline ends came to 12 bases. Turning to this clonotype: Its specificity is not known.

Treatment denoted: roughly 10-day PBMC culture with coronavirus spike peptide pools or control peptides (ViraFEST assay). This chain links TRBV28 with TRBJ1-5; the D is unclear. The origin of this receptor is a human donor who had recovered from COVID-19. Source material: CD4+ T cells from blood, cultured in vitro. The CDR3 DNA follows: TGTGCCAGCAGTTTGGGTGGAGGTCCCAATCAGCCCCAGCATTTT. Its translation: CASSLGGGPNQPQHF.